This T cell receptor (beta chain) was profiled in a study of PD-1 blockade in mismatch repair-deficient tumors. This table comes from immunoSEQ multiplex PCR, and its TCRdb copy is limited to in-frame clones, with some not included. The sample consists of some 66,000 clones, about 87% of them appearing once. Study-wide points: After pembrolizumab, tumor-resident clones rose rapidly, then generally contracted before radiologic responses.

For this clone: Its antigen is undetermined.

The sequence derives from an adult with mismatch repair-deficient cancer. Sequenced material: peripheral blood, taken 52 weeks after starting pembrolizumab.

The CDR3 reads CASSLSGTGGTDTDTQYF. DNA of the CDR3: TGTGCCAGCAGCTTATCCGGGACAGGGGGTACTGACACAGATACGCAGTATTTT. V gene TRBV7-8 combines with J gene TRBJ2-3; 11 bases map to TRBD1. CDR3 length: 18 residues. J lost 2 bases, V lost 2 bases, and 9 bases had no gene match. Germline lookup yields CDR1 SGHVS and CDR2 FQNEAQ.